This entry lists 2 T cell receptor beta chains sequenced from one sample in a study of cytomegalovirus exposure and HLA in healthy donors. PCR used 60 Vbeta primers and 13 Jbeta primers. Some clones are missing from TCRdb's copy, which holds only in-frame ones; the method was immunoSEQ multiplex PCR. Of roughly 170,000 clones listed, 76% are singletons. Material: PBMCs. These TCRs come from a female donor in good health and CMV-seronegative.

This chain links TRBV4-3 with TRBJ2-1; D is possibly TRBD1 (6 bases). The CDR3 loop spans 16 amino acids. Germline values: CDR1 LGHNA, CDR2 YSLEER. V dropped 0 bases and J dropped 3 bases, with 12 bases sitting between them. This chain's CDR3 is CASSQDQGRGYNEQFF. CDR3 in DNA: TGCGCCAGCAGCCAAGATCAGGGCAGGGGCTACAATGAGCAGTTCTTC.

The chain employs TRBV5-5 and TRBJ2-7; the match to TRBD1 covers 8 bases. CDR1 SGHKS and CDR2 YYEKEE come from the germline V gene (reference sequence). The CDR3 runs to 16 residues. Trimming at V came to 1 base and at J to 2 bases, leaving 8 bases not matched to a gene. CDR3 in DNA: TGTGCCAGCAGCTTGTCATCAGGGGGCTGGACCTACGAGCAGTACTTC. This encodes CASSLSSGGWTYEQYF.